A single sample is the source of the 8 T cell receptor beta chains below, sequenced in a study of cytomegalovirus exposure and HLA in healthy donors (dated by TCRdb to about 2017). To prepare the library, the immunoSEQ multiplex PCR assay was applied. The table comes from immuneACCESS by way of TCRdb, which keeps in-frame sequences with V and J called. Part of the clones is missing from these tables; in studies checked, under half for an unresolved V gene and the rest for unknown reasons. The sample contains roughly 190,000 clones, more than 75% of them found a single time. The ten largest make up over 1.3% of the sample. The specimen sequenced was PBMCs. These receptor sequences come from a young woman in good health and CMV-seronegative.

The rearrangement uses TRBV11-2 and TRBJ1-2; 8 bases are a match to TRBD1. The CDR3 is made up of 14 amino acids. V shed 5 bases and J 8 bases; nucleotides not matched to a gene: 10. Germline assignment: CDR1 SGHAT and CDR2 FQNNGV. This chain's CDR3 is CASSRTTGARGYTF. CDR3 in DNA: TGTGCCAGCAGCCGAACGACAGGGGCTCGGGGCTACACCTTC.

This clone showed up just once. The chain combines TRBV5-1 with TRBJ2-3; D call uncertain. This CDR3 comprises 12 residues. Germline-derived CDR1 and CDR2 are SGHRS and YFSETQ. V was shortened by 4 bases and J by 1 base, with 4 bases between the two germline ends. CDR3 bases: TGCGCCAGCAGCCTACGCACAGATACGCAGTATTTT. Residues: CASSLRTDTQYF.

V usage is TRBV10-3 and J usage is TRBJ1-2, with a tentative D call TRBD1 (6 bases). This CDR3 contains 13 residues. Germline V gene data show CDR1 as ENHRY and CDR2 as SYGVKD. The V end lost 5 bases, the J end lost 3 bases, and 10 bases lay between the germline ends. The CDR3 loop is CAISSDRHYGYTF. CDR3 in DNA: TGTGCCATCAGTTCCGACAGGCACTATGGCTACACCTTC.

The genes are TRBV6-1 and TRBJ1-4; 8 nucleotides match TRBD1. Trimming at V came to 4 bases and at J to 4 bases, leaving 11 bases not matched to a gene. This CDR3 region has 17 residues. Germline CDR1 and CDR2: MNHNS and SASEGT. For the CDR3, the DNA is TGTGCCAGCAGTGGTCGGGGACAGGCGCTCCTTAATGAAAAACTGTTTTTT. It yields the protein CASSGRGQALLNEKLFF.

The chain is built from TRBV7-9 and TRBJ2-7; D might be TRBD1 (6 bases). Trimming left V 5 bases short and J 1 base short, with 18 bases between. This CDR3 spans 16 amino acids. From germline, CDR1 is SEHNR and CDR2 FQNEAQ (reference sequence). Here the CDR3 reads CASSVIAGVKSYEQYF. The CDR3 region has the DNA TGTGCCAGCAGCGTTATTGCAGGGGTTAAGTCCTACGAGCAGTACTTC.

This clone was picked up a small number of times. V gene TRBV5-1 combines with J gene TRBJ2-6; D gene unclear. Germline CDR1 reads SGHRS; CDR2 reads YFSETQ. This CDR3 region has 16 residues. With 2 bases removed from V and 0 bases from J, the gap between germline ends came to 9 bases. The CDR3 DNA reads TGCGCCAGCAGCTTTTACTACACCTCTGGGGCCAACGTCCTGACTTTC. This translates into CASSFYYTSGANVLTF.

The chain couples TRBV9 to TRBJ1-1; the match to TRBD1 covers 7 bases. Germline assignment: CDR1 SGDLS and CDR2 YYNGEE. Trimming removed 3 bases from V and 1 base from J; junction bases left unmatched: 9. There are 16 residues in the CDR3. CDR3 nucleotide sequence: TGTGCCAGCAGCGGCAGGGGGACGGTGCGGAACACTGAAGCTTTCTTT. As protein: CASSGRGTVRNTEAFF.

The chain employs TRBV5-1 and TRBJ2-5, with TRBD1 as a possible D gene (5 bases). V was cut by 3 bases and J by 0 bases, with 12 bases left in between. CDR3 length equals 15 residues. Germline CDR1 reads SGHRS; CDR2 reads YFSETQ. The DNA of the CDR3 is TGCGCCAGCAGCTCTCTAACAGGATACCAAGAGACCCAGTACTTC. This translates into CASSSLTGYQETQYF.